The 3 T cell receptor beta chains reported below all come from one sample, sequenced in a study of CD8 T cells in ankylosing spondylitis. Broader study findings: A TCR beta motif of eight highly homologous variants appeared characteristic of ankylosing spondylitis blood.

TCRdb processed the 5' RACE reads anew with MiXCR; each CDR3 protein has one entry. The table includes about 220,000 distinct CDR3 sequences, 6% to 8.5% detected once. These TCRs are of unknown antigen specificity. Input material: blood, either unsorted or a sorted T cell fraction (not recorded which). The receptors originated from a male donor with ankylosing spondylitis.

This clonotype was recorded many times. The chain is built from TRBV2 and TRBJ2-1; D possibly uses TRBD1 or TRBD2 (5 bases each). Trimming took 7 bases from V and 0 from J, leaving 10 bases between them. This CDR3 has 14 residues. Looked up from germline, CDR1 is SNHLY and CDR2 is FYNNEI. CDR3 sequence: CASKGTNSYNEQFF. Here the CDR3 DNA reads TGTGCCAGCAAAGGGACCAACTCCTACAATGAGCAGTTCTTC.

This clonotype has at least ten counts. The V call is TRBV9, the J call TRBJ2-1; 11 positions match TRBD2. This CDR3 spans 18 amino acids. V was pared by 4 bases and J by 3 bases, with 12 bases of the junction left unmatched. Germline-derived CDR1 and CDR2 are SGDLS and YYNGEE. This chain's CDR3 is CASSPGGSGGAGYNEQFF. CDR3 sequence (DNA): TGTGCCAGCAGCCCCGGGGGTAGCGGGGGGGCAGGCTACAATGAGCAGTTCTTC.

The rearrangement joins TRBV29-1 to TRBJ1-1; D not certain. The CDR3 is 11 residues long. Germline V gene data show CDR1 as SQVTM and CDR2 as ANQGSEA. V was trimmed by 5 bases and J by 7 bases, leaving 11 bases between them. In nucleotides, the CDR3 is TGCAGCGTTTTCGGGGTATATGAAGCTTTCTTT. This codes for CSVFGVYEAFF.